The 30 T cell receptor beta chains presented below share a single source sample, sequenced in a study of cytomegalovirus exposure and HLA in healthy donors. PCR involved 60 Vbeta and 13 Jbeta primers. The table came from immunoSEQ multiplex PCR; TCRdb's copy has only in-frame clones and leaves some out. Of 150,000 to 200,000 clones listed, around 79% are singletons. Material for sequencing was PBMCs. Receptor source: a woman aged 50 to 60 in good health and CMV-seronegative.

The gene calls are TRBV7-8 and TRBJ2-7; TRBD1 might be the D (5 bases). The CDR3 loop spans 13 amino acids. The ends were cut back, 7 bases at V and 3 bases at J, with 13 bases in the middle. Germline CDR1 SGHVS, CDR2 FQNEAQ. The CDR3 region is CASTQGQSYEQYF. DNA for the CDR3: TGTGCCAGCACTCAGGGCCAAAGCTACGAGCAGTACTTC. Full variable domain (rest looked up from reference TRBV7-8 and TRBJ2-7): GAGVSQSPRYKVAKRGQDVALRCDPISGHVSLFWYQQALGQGPEFLTYFQNEAQLDKSGLPSDRFFAERPEGSVSTLKIQRTQQEDSAVYLCASTQGQSYEQYFGPGTRLTVT.

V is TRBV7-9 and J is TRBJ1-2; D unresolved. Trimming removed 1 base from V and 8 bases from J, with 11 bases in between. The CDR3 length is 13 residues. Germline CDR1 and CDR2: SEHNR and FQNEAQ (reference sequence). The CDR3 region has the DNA TGTGCCAGCAGCTTAGAACTCGCGGGAGGCTACACCTTC. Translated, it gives CASSLELAGGYTF.

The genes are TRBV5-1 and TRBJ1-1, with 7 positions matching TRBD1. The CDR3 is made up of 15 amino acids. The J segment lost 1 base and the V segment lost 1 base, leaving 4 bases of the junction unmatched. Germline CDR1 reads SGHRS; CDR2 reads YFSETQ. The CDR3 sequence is CASSLKGAPNTEAFF. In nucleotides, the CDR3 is TGCGCCAGCAGCTTGAAGGGGGCCCCGAACACTGAAGCTTTCTTT.

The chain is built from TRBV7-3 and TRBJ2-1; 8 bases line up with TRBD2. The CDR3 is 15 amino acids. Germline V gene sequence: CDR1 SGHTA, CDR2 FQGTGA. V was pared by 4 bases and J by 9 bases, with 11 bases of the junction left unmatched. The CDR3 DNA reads TGTGCCAGCAGCTGGCAACTAGCGGCGAGCTCTGAGCAGTTCTTC. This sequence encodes CASSWQLAASSEQFF.

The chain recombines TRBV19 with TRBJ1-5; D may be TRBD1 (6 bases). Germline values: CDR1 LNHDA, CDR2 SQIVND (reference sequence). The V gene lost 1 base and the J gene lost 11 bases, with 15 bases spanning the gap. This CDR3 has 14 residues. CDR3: CASSIVARDMAQHF. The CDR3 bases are TGTGCCAGTAGTATAGTTGCCCGGGACATGGCCCAGCATTTT.

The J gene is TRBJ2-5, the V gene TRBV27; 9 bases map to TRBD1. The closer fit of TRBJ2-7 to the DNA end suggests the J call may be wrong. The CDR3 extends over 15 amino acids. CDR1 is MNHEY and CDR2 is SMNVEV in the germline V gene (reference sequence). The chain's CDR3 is CASSLLGQGINEQYF. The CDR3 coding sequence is TGTGCCAGCAGTTTGCTGGGACAGGGTATCAACGAGCAGTACTTC.

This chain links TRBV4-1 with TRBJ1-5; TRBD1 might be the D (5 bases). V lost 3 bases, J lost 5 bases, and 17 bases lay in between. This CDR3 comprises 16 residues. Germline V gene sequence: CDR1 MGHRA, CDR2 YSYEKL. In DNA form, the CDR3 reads TGCGCCAGCAGCCAGGGTCCAGGGATCGGAGATCAGCCCCAGCATTTT. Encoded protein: CASSQGPGIGDQPQHF.

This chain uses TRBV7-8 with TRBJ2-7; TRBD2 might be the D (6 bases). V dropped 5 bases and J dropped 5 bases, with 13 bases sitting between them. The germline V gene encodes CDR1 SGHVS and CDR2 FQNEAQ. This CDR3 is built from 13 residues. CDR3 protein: CASSPGGPNEQYF. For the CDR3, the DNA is TGTGCCAGCAGCCCCGGAGGGCCCAACGAGCAGTACTTC.

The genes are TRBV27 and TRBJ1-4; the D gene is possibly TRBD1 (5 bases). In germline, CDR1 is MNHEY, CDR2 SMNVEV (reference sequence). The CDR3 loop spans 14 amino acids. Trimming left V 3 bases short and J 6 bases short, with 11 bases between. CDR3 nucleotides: TGTGCCAGCAGTTTGATCTGGGGGGATGAAAAACTGTTTTTT. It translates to CASSLIWGDEKLFF.

The CDR3 is CASTPASGGAGEQFF. The CDR3 DNA reads as TGTGCCAGTACCCCCGCTAGCGGGGGGGCCGGTGAGCAGTTCTTC. V is TRBV19 and J is TRBJ2-1, with 12 nucleotides matching TRBD2. This CDR3 spans 15 amino acids. The junction had 10 bases not matched to a gene; V was cut back by 7 bases and J by 9 bases. Germline CDR1 is LNHDA and CDR2 is SQIVND (reference sequence).

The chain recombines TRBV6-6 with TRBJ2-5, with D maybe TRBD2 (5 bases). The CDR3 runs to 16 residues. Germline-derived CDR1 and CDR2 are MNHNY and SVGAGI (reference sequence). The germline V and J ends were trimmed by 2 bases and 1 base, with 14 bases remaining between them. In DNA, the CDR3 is TGTGCCAGCAGTTACGGGCAGGAGGTACTCCAAGAGACCCAGTACTTC. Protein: CASSYGQEVLQETQYF.

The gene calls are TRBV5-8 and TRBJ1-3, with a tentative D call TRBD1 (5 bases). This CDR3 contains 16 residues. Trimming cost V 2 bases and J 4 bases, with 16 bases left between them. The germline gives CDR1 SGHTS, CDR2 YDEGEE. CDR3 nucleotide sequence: TGTGCCAGCAGCTTCTCACGGGGGTCCCAGGGAAACACCATATATTTT. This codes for CASSFSRGSQGNTIYF.

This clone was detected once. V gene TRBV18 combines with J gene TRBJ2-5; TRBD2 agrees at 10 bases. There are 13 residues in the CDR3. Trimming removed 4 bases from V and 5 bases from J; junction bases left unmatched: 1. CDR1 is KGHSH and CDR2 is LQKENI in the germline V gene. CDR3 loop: CASSLSGRETQYF. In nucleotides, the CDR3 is TGTGCCAGCTCACTTAGCGGGAGGGAGACCCAGTACTTC.

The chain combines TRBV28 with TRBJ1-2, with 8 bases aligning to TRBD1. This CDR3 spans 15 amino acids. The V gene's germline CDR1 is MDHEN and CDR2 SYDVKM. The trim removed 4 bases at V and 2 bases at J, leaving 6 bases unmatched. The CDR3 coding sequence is TGTGCCAGCAGTTCGTTGACAGGGGACAACTATGGCTACACCTTC. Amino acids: CASSSLTGDNYGYTF.

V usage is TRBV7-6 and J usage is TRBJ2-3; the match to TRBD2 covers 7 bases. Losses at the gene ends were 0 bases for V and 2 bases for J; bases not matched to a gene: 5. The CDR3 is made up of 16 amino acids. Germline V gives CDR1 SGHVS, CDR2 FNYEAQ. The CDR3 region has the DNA TGTGCCAGCAGCTTAGCGGTAGCGGGTTCCACAGATACGCAGTATTTT. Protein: CASSLAVAGSTDTQYF. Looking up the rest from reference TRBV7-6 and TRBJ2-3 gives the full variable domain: GAGVSQSPRYKVTKRGQDVALRCDPISGHVSLYWYRQALGQGPEFLTYFNYEAQQDKSGLPNDRFSAERPEGSISTLTIQRTEQRDSAMYRCASSLAVAGSTDTQYFGPGTRLTVL.

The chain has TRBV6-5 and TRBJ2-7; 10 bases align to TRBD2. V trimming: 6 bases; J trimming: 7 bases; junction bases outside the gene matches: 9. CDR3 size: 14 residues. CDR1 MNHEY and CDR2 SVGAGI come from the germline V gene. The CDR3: CASRRTSGSGEQYF. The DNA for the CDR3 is TGTGCCAGCAGAAGGACTAGCGGTAGTGGGGAGCAGTACTTC.

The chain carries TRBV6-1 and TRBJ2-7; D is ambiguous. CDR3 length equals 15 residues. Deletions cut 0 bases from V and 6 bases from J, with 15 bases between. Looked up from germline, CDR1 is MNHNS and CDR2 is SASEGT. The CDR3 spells CASSEAPVWSGEQYF. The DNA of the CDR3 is TGTGCCAGCAGTGAAGCACCGGTCTGGTCTGGCGAGCAGTACTTC.

Here the CDR3 reads CASSAPGHRNTGELFF. Here the CDR3 DNA reads TGTGCCAGCAGCGCCCCGGGACATAGGAACACCGGGGAGCTGTTTTTT. The chain recombines TRBV7-9 with TRBJ2-2; weak D call: TRBD1 (6 bases). The CDR3 length is 16 residues. The germline gives CDR1 SEHNR, CDR2 FQNEAQ (reference sequence). V lost 5 bases to trimming and J lost 1 base, with 14 bases between them.

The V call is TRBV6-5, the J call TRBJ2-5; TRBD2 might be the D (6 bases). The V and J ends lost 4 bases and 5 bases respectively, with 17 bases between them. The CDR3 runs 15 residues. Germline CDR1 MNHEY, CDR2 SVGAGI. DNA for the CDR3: TGTGCCAGCAGTTTATTAGGAGGAGGGTCGGAGACCCAGTACTTC. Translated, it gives CASSLLGGGSETQYF.

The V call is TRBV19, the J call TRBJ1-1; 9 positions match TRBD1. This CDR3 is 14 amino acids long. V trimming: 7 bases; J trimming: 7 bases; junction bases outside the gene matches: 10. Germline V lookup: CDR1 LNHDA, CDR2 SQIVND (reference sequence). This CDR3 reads CASIGQGSFGEAFF. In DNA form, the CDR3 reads TGTGCCAGTATTGGACAGGGGAGTTTTGGTGAAGCTTTCTTT.

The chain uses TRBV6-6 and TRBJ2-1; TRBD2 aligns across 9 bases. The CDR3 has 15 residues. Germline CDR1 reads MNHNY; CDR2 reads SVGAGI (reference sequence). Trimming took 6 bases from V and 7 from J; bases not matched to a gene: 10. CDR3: CASRTPSGIRNEQFF. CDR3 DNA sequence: TGTGCCAGCAGGACCCCTAGCGGGATTAGGAATGAGCAGTTCTTC.

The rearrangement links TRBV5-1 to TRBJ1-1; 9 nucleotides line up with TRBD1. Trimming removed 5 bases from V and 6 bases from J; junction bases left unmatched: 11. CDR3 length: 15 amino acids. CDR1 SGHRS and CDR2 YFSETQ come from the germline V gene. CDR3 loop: CASRELQGAGSEAFF. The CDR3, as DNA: TGCGCCAGCAGGGAACTACAGGGGGCAGGGTCTGAAGCTTTCTTT.

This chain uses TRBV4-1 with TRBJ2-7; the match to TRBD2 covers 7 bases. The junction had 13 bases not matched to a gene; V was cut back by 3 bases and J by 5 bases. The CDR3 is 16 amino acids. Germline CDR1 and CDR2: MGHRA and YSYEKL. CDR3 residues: CASSQIPTSSPNEQYF. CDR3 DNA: TGCGCCAGCAGCCAGATCCCGACTAGCAGCCCGAACGAGCAGTACTTC.

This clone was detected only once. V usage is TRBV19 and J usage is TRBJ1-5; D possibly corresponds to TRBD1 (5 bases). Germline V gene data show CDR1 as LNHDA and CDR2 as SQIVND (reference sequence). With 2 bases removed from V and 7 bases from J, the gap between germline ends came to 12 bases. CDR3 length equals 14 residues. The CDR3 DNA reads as TGTGCCAGTAGTATATCAGGGTCGAGGCAGCCCCAGCATTTT. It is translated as CASSISGSRQPQHF.

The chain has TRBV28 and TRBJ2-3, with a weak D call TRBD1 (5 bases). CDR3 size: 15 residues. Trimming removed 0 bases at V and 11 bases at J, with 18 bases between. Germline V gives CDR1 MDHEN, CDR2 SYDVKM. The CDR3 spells CASSLWSEPAGWQYF. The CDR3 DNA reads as TGTGCCAGCAGTTTATGGTCTGAGCCCGCAGGGTGGCAGTATTTT.

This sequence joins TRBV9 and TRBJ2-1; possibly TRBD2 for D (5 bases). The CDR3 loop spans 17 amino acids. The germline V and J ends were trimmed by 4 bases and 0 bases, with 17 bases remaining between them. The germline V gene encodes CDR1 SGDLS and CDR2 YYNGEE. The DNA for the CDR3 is TGTGCCAGCAGCCCGGGGTTAGGGTTCAGCTCCTACAATGAGCAGTTCTTC. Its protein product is CASSPGLGFSSYNEQFF.

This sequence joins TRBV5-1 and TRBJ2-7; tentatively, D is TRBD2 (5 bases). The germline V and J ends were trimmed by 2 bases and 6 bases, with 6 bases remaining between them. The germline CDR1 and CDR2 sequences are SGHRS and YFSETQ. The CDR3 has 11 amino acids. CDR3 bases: TGCGCCAGCAGCTTTCGGGGCGAGCAGTACTTC. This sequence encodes CASSFRGEQYF.

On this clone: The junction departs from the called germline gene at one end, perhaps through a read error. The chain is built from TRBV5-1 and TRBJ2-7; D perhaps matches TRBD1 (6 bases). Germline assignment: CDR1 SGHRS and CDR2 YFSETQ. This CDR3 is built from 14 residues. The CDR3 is CAGSSGTLNYEQYF. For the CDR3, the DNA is TGCGCCGGCAGCTCCGGGACACTGAACTACGAGCAGTACTTC.

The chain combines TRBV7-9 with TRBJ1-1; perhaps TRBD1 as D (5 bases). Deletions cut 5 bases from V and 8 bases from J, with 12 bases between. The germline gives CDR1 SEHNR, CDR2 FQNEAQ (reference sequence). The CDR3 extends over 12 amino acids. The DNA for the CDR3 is TGTGCCAGCAGCCTTCGACAGACGGAAGCTTTCTTT. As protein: CASSLRQTEAFF.

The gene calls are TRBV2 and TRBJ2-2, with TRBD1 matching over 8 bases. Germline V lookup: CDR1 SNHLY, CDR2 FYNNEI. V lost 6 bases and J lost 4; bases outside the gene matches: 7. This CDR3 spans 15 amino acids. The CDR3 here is CASSGQGLGTGELFF. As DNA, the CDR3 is TGTGCCAGCAGCGGACAGGGTCTTGGCACCGGGGAGCTGTTTTTT.